A selection of T cell receptor beta chains follows, all from one sample in a study. TCRdb re-called the 5' RACE reads through MiXCR, storing one row per CDR3 protein. The sample comprises about 32,000 distinct CDR3 sequences, around 24% of which are singletons, and 4.3% rests with the top ten. Sequencing was done on a sample of memory CD4+ T cells sorted from blood. All receptors derive from a female donor with breast cancer. CDR3s include the opening cysteine and the closing phenylalanine or tryptophan. D genes are given only for firm matches. Some rows mark clone size as missing; the rest say once, few, many or name a class of expanded clone.

j_call: TRBJ2-7; d_call: TRBD1; clone_size: few; v_call: TRBV9; cdr3_aa: CASSVGGDSSYEQYF; cdr3_nt: TGTGCCAGCAGCGTAGGAGGGGACAGCTCCTACGAGCAGTACTTC
j_call: TRBJ2-7; d_call: .; clone_size: .; v_call: TRBV11-1; cdr3_aa: CASSLEAGTAWEQHF; cdr3_nt: TGTGCCAGCAGCTTAGAGGCGGGGACAGCTTGGGAGCAGCACTTC
j_call: TRBJ2-5; d_call: TRBD1; clone_size: .; v_call: TRBV27; cdr3_aa: CASSFRTGGWETQYF; cdr3_nt: TGTGCCAGCAGTTTTCGGACAGGGGGGTGGGAGACCCAGTACTTC
j_call: TRBJ1-2; d_call: .; clone_size: .; v_call: TRBV5-1; cdr3_aa: CASSEQGRGYGYTF; cdr3_nt: TGCGCCAGCAGTGAACAGGGTCGCGGGTATGGCTACACCTTC
j_call: TRBJ2-1; d_call: TRBD2; clone_size: few; v_call: TRBV9; cdr3_aa: CASSVGRGGLIEQFF; cdr3_nt: TGTGCCAGCAGCGTTGGACGGGGGGGCCTCATTGAGCAGTTCTTC
j_call: TRBJ2-7; d_call: .; clone_size: many; v_call: TRBV27; cdr3_aa: CASSLIGYEQYF; cdr3_nt: TGTGCCAGCAGTTTAATTGGCTACGAGCAGTACTTC
j_call: TRBJ2-5; d_call: .; clone_size: .; v_call: TRBV28; cdr3_aa: CASSSVGDIVETQYF; cdr3_nt: TGTGCCAGCAGTTCGGTCGGAGATATTGTAGAGACCCAGTACTTC
j_call: TRBJ2-7; d_call: .; clone_size: many; v_call: TRBV7-6; cdr3_aa: CASSPPPTGYEQYF; cdr3_nt: TGTGCCAGCAGCCCCCCCCCGACAGGTTACGAGCAGTACTTC
j_call: TRBJ2-5; d_call: TRBD2; clone_size: .; v_call: TRBV5-1; cdr3_aa: CASRPSFRAGSVETQYF; cdr3_nt: TGCGCCAGCAGACCTAGCTTTCGAGCGGGGTCCGTCGAGACCCAGTACTTC
j_call: TRBJ1-2; d_call: .; clone_size: medium-sized; v_call: TRBV6-5; cdr3_aa: CASSYFDREAYYGYTF; cdr3_nt: TGTGCCAGCAGTTACTTCGATCGAGAAGCGTACTATGGCTACACCTTC
j_call: TRBJ2-7; d_call: TRBD2; clone_size: .; v_call: TRBV4-2; cdr3_aa: CASSPPGREQYF; cdr3_nt: TGTGCCAGCAGCCCTCCCGGGAGGGAGCAGTACTTC
j_call: TRBJ1-2; d_call: .; clone_size: many; v_call: TRBV12-3/TRBV12-4; cdr3_aa: CASQRWGDTHYGYTF; cdr3_nt: TGTGCCAGCCAACGCTGGGGGGACACCCACTATGGCTACACCTTC
j_call: TRBJ2-1; d_call: TRBD1; clone_size: medium-sized; v_call: TRBV5-4; cdr3_aa: CASSSDRGDEQFF; cdr3_nt: TGTGCCAGCAGCTCGGACAGGGGCGATGAGCAGTTCTTC
j_call: TRBJ2-7; d_call: .; clone_size: few; v_call: TRBV27; cdr3_aa: CASSLYVGTQGSYEQYF; cdr3_nt: TGTGCCAGCAGTTTATACGTAGGGACCCAGGGGTCCTACGAGCAGTACTTC
j_call: TRBJ2-1; d_call: TRBD2; clone_size: few; v_call: TRBV27; cdr3_aa: CASSLFPGLAVNEQFF; cdr3_nt: TGTGCCAGCAGTTTATTCCCGGGACTAGCGGTAAATGAGCAGTTCTTC
j_call: TRBJ2-1; d_call: .; clone_size: few; v_call: TRBV7-9; cdr3_aa: CASSFPGEVNEQFF; cdr3_nt: TGTGCCAGCAGCTTTCCAGGGGAGGTCAATGAGCAGTTCTTC
j_call: TRBJ2-7; d_call: .; clone_size: few; v_call: TRBV7-9; cdr3_aa: CASSSYGGAHSSYEQYF; cdr3_nt: TGTGCCAGCAGCTCGTATGGTGGGGCTCACAGCTCCTACGAGCAGTACTTC
j_call: TRBJ1-5; d_call: .; clone_size: few; v_call: TRBV27; cdr3_aa: CASSPDGLGQHF; cdr3_nt: TGTGCCAGCAGCCCAGACGGCCTGGGGCAGCATTTT
j_call: TRBJ1-2; d_call: .; clone_size: .; v_call: TRBV12-3/TRBV12-4; cdr3_aa: CASSLYLSGNYGYTF; cdr3_nt: TGTGCCAGCAGTTTATATTTGTCAGGAAACTATGGCTACACCTTC
j_call: TRBJ2-2; d_call: TRBD1; clone_size: few; v_call: TRBV4-1; cdr3_aa: CASSLHRGSAGELFF; cdr3_nt: TGCGCCAGCAGCCTGCACAGGGGGTCGGCCGGGGAGCTGTTTTTT
j_call: TRBJ2-1; d_call: .; clone_size: .; v_call: TRBV28; cdr3_aa: CASSLNTRGRVWDEQFF; cdr3_nt: TGTGCCAGCAGTTTAAACACACGGGGGCGAGTTTGGGATGAGCAGTTCTTC
j_call: TRBJ2-7; d_call: TRBD1; clone_size: many; v_call: TRBV5-6; cdr3_aa: CASSYPGTDYEQYF; cdr3_nt: TGTGCCAGCAGCTACCCCGGGACAGACTACGAGCAGTACTTC
j_call: TRBJ2-1; d_call: .; clone_size: .; v_call: TRBV7-9; cdr3_aa: CASIPAAYNEQFF; cdr3_nt: TGTGCCAGCATCCCGGCGGCTTACAATGAGCAGTTCTTC
j_call: TRBJ2-7; d_call: TRBD2; clone_size: .; v_call: TRBV2; cdr3_aa: CASSDLNGTRKCEQYF; cdr3_nt: TGTGCCAGCAGTGACCTGAACGGGACTAGGAAGTGTGAGCAGTACTTC
j_call: TRBJ2-1; d_call: .; clone_size: many; v_call: TRBV28; cdr3_aa: CASSPPARREQFF; cdr3_nt: TGTGCCAGCAGTCCCCCCGCCCGTCGTGAGCAGTTCTTC
j_call: TRBJ1-1; d_call: .; clone_size: many; v_call: TRBV6-5; cdr3_aa: CASSYSDENTEAFF; cdr3_nt: TGTGCCAGCAGTTACTCGGACGAGAACACTGAAGCTTTCTTT
j_call: TRBJ2-4; d_call: .; clone_size: .; v_call: TRBV13; cdr3_aa: CASSLAREGVNIQYF; cdr3_nt: TGTGCCAGCAGCTTAGCCAGGGAGGGGGTAAACATTCAGTACTTC
j_call: TRBJ1-5; d_call: .; clone_size: once; v_call: TRBV27; cdr3_aa: CASSLLGPPQPQHF; cdr3_nt: TGTGCCAGCAGTTTACTCGGTCCCCCTCAGCCCCAGCATTTT
j_call: TRBJ2-1; d_call: TRBD2; clone_size: .; v_call: TRBV12-3/TRBV12-4; cdr3_aa: CASSPTSGYNEQFF; cdr3_nt: TGTGCCAGCAGTCCCACTAGCGGCTACAATGAGCAGTTCTTC
j_call: TRBJ2-7; d_call: .; clone_size: few; v_call: TRBV10-3; cdr3_aa: CATDGTGHEQYF; cdr3_nt: TGTGCCACAGACGGGACCGGCCACGAGCAGTACTTC
j_call: TRBJ2-1; d_call: .; clone_size: .; v_call: TRBV24-1; cdr3_aa: CATSDGLLNEQLF; cdr3_nt: TGTGCCACCAGTGACGGACTTTTGAATGAGCAGCTCTTC
j_call: TRBJ2-2; d_call: .; clone_size: .; v_call: TRBV7-6; cdr3_aa: CASSLSETSNTGELFF; cdr3_nt: TGTGCCAGCAGCCTCAGCGAAACCTCGAACACCGGGGAGCTGTTTTTT
j_call: TRBJ2-2; d_call: .; clone_size: .; v_call: TRBV7-3; cdr3_aa: CASRSGAGELFF; cdr3_nt: TGTGCCAGCAGGTCCGGGGCCGGGGAGCTGTTTTTT
j_call: TRBJ2-7; d_call: .; clone_size: few; v_call: TRBV20-1; cdr3_aa: CSARGISYEQYF; cdr3_nt: TGCAGTGCCAGAGGGATCTCCTACGAGCAGTACTTC
j_call: TRBJ2-5; d_call: .; clone_size: .; v_call: TRBV6-6; cdr3_aa: CASSEATPLGETQYF; cdr3_nt: TGTGCCAGCAGCGAGGCGACACCATTAGGCGAGACCCAGTACTTC
j_call: TRBJ2-1; d_call: TRBD2; clone_size: few; v_call: TRBV20-1; cdr3_aa: CSASRREALNEQFF; cdr3_nt: TGCAGTGCTAGTCGGCGGGAGGCTCTCAATGAGCAGTTCTTC
j_call: TRBJ2-7; d_call: .; clone_size: many; v_call: TRBV6-5; cdr3_aa: CASSYNGEQYF; cdr3_nt: TGTGCCAGCAGTTACAATGGCGAGCAGTACTTC
j_call: TRBJ1-1; d_call: .; clone_size: few; v_call: TRBV4-1; cdr3_aa: CASSQGTGLDTEAFF; cdr3_nt: TGCGCCAGCAGCCAAGGAACAGGGCTGGACACTGAAGCTTTCTTT
j_call: TRBJ1-4; d_call: .; clone_size: .; v_call: TRBV12-3/TRBV12-4; cdr3_aa: CASSPGLNEKLFF; cdr3_nt: TGTGCCAGCAGTCCAGGTCTTAATGAAAAACTGTTTTTT
j_call: TRBJ1-2; d_call: TRBD1; clone_size: few; v_call: TRBV2; cdr3_aa: CASSEDYGDRLSNYGYTF; cdr3_nt: TGTGCCAGCAGTGAAGACTACGGGGACAGGCTTTCGAACTATGGCTACACCTTC
j_call: TRBJ2-3; d_call: .; clone_size: few; v_call: TRBV2; cdr3_aa: CASRGTSFFADTQYF; cdr3_nt: TGTGCCAGCAGGGGCACTAGTTTTTTCGCAGATACGCAGTATTTT
j_call: TRBJ2-3; d_call: TRBD2; clone_size: many; v_call: TRBV7-2; cdr3_aa: CASSDTGGGTDTQYF; cdr3_nt: TGTGCCAGCAGCGACACGGGGGGAGGAACAGATACGCAGTATTTT
j_call: TRBJ2-7; d_call: .; clone_size: few; v_call: TRBV5-1; cdr3_aa: CASSGVGDEQYF; cdr3_nt: TGCGCCAGCAGCGGGGTAGGCGACGAGCAGTACTTC
j_call: TRBJ2-1; d_call: .; clone_size: .; v_call: TRBV18; cdr3_aa: CASSLDYHEQFF; cdr3_nt: TGTGCCAGCTCGCTCGATTACCATGAGCAGTTCTTC
j_call: TRBJ2-3; d_call: TRBD1; clone_size: medium-sized; v_call: TRBV6-5; cdr3_aa: CASSWGQYTDTQYF; cdr3_nt: TGTGCCAGCAGTTGGGGACAGTACACAGATACGCAGTATTTT
j_call: TRBJ2-1; d_call: TRBD1; clone_size: few; v_call: TRBV20-1; cdr3_aa: CSAGSGQGVDWSYNEQFF; cdr3_nt: TGCAGTGCAGGATCGGGACAGGGTGTTGATTGGTCCTACAATGAGCAGTTCTTC
j_call: TRBJ2-7; d_call: .; clone_size: few; v_call: TRBV29-1; cdr3_aa: CSVEDMSSYEQYF; cdr3_nt: TGCAGCGTTGAAGATATGAGCTCCTACGAGCAGTACTTC
j_call: TRBJ2-7; d_call: .; clone_size: many; v_call: TRBV6-5; cdr3_aa: CASSYSSGGRYEQYF; cdr3_nt: TGTGCCAGCAGTTACTCGTCGGGGGGCCGGTACGAGCAGTACTTC
j_call: TRBJ2-1; d_call: TRBD2; clone_size: few; v_call: TRBV29-1; cdr3_aa: CSVEAGLAAYSYNEQLF; cdr3_nt: TGCAGCGTTGAAGCGGGGCTAGCGGCCTACTCCTACAATGAGCAGCTCTTC
j_call: TRBJ1-5; d_call: .; clone_size: many; v_call: TRBV7-9; cdr3_aa: CASSLVQGTYSNQPQHF; cdr3_nt: TGTGCCAGCAGCTTAGTACAGGGCACTTATAGCAATCAGCCCCAGCATTTT
j_call: TRBJ2-7; d_call: .; clone_size: many; v_call: TRBV6-2/TRBV6-3; cdr3_aa: CASRVLGSSYEQYF; cdr3_nt: TGTGCCAGCAGAGTACTGGGGAGCTCCTACGAGCAGTACTTC
j_call: TRBJ1-1; d_call: .; clone_size: .; v_call: TRBV7-2; cdr3_aa: CASSVDKAGNTEAFF; cdr3_nt: TGTGCCAGCAGTGTCGACAAGGCGGGGAACACTGAAGCTTTCTTT
j_call: TRBJ1-3; d_call: TRBD1; clone_size: many; v_call: TRBV29-1; cdr3_aa: CSVRQGASGNTIYF; cdr3_nt: TGCAGCGTGCGACAGGGGGCTTCTGGAAACACCATATATTTT
j_call: TRBJ2-1; d_call: .; clone_size: few; v_call: TRBV14; cdr3_aa: CASSRLRVHEQFF; cdr3_nt: TGTGCCAGCAGCCGACTCAGGGTTCATGAGCAGTTCTTC
j_call: TRBJ1-5; d_call: TRBD1; clone_size: .; v_call: TRBV15; cdr3_aa: CATSRASTRTGRFSQPQHF; cdr3_nt: TGTGCCACCAGCAGAGCCTCAACTCGGACAGGGAGGTTTAGTCAGCCCCAGCATTTT
j_call: TRBJ2-7; d_call: .; clone_size: few; v_call: TRBV24-1; cdr3_aa: CATSDGRDTSYEQYF; cdr3_nt: TGTGCCACCAGTGATGGCCGGGACACCTCCTACGAGCAGTACTTC
j_call: TRBJ2-1; d_call: TRBD2; clone_size: many; v_call: TRBV29-1; cdr3_aa: CSVGGSDYNEQFF; cdr3_nt: TGCAGCGTTGGCGGGAGTGACTACAATGAGCAGTTCTTC
j_call: TRBJ2-7; d_call: TRBD2; clone_size: few; v_call: TRBV9; cdr3_aa: CASSVFWEGPEQYF; cdr3_nt: TGTGCCAGCAGCGTATTTTGGGAGGGCCCCGAGCAGTACTTC
j_call: TRBJ2-7; d_call: .; clone_size: .; v_call: TRBV6-5; cdr3_aa: CASSYRTDFYEQYF; cdr3_nt: TGTGCCAGCAGTTACCGGACAGATTTCTACGAGCAGTACTTC